The sample holds one count of the clone carrying this T cell receptor (beta chain). Regarding time point: cycle 4 day 1 (C4D1), after more than five weeks of nivolumab. Every single patient, without exception, relapsed after autologous stem cell transplantation, and brentuximab vedotin exposure varied. Profiled with immunoSEQ multiplex PCR; TCRdb holds only in-frame clones, not every one. This sample has some 100,000 clones, with 85% to 95% found just once. The record originates from a study of PD-1 blockade in classical Hodgkin lymphoma. The CDR3 is 13 amino acids. Germline loops: CDR1 GTSNPN, CDR2 SVGIG (reference sequence).

The receptor was isolated from a human donor with classical Hodgkin lymphoma. The rearrangement uses TRBV30 and TRBJ2-5, with 10 nucleotides matching TRBD1. The source was peripheral blood mononuclear cells (PBMCs), collected before the fourth cycle of nivolumab. CDR3 in amino acids: CAWDRGGEETQYF. The CDR3 bases are TGTGCTTGGGACAGGGGTGGGGAAGAGACCCAGTACTTC. Together with reference TRBV30 and TRBJ2-5, the CDR3 gives the full variable domain: SQTIHQWPATLVQPVGSPLSLECTVEGTSNPNLYWYRQAAGRGLQLLFYSVGIGQISSEVPQNLSASRPQDRQFILSSKKLLLSDSGFYLCAWDRGGEETQYFGPGTRLLVL.